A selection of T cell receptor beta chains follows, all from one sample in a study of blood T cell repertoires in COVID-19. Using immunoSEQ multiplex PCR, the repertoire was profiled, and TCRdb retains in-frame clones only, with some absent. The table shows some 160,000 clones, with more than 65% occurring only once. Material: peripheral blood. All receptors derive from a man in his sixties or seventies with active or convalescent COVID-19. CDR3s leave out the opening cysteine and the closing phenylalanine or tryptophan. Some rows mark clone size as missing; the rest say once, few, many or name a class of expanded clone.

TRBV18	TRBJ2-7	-	ASSPGQGPYEQY
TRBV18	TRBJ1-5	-	ASSPLDRGRVVGNQPQH
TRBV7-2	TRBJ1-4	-	ASSSQGANEKLF
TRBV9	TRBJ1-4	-	ASSASRGPRTPAEKLF
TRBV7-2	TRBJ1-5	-	ASSSQVSNQPQH
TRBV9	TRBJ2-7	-	ASSFTGTEDYEQY
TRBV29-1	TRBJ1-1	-	SPQGWNTEAF
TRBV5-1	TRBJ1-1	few	ASSQRQGGTEAF
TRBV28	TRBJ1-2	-	ASVEQGGPSSYGYT
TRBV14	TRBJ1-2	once	ASSTGTGLPLNYGYT
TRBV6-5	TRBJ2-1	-	ASGVGGQASGEQF
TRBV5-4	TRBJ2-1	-	ASSLPLGVEQF
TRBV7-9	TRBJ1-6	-	ASSLTGNSPLH
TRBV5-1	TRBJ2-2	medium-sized	ASSLQGTGELF
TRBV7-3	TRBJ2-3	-	ASSLSGATDTQY
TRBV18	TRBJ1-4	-	ASSRVGGTNEKLF
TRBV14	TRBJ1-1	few	ASSLRAGLEAF
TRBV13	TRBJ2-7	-	ASSYTQRRAYEQY
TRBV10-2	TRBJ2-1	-	ASSDLLNRVAGSNEQF
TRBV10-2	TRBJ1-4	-	ASSEIGQGAEKLF
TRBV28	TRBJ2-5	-	ASGRREGLETQY
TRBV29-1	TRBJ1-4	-	SVIATNEKLF